The 18 T cell receptor beta chains in this list originate from one sample, sequenced in a study of blood T cell repertoires in COVID-19. Assay: immunoSEQ multiplex PCR; the TCRdb copy retains only in-frame clones and omits some. The repertoire holds under 450,000 clones, about 88% seen once, with 7.1% in the top ten. The sample comprised peripheral blood. Source of these receptors: a woman aged 55-75 years with COVID-19, enrolled during active disease.

This rearrangement joins TRBV10-3 to TRBJ1-1; 8 bases are a match to TRBD1. Germline CDR1 and CDR2: ENHRY and SYGVKD. Losses at the gene ends were 7 bases for V and 11 bases for J; bases not matched to a gene: 12. The CDR3 is 13 residues long. The CDR3 nucleotides read TGTGCCATCATGGGGACAGGTCAAGCAGGGGCTTTCTTT. Encoded protein: CAIMGTGQAGAFF.

The chain links TRBV30 to TRBJ2-4, with TRBD1 matching over 9 bases. The V gene's germline CDR1 is GTSNPN and CDR2 SVGIG (reference sequence). The CDR3 is 15 residues long. The V gene end was trimmed by 5 bases and the J gene end by 1 base; junction bases not matched to a gene: 6. The CDR3 here is CAWATGGAAKNIQYF. Written as DNA, the CDR3 is TGTGCCTGGGCAACAGGGGGCGCGGCCAAAAACATTCAGTACTTC. Complete variable domain (other parts from reference TRBV30 and TRBJ2-4): SQTIHQWPATLVQPVGSPLSLECTVEGTSNPNLYWYRQAAGRGLQLLFYSVGIGQISSEVPQNLSASRPQDRQFILSSKKLLLSDSGFYLCAWATGGAAKNIQYFGAGTRLSVL.

The rearrangement uses TRBV3-1 (or the pseudogene TRBV3-2) and TRBJ1-2; D unresolved. Trimming removed 4 bases from V and 5 bases from J, with 8 bases in between. CDR1 is LGHDT, CDR2 YNNKEL, per germline (reference sequence). The CDR3 totals 12 residues. This CDR3 reads CASSRTEYGYTF. CDR3 in DNA: TGTGCCAGCAGCCGGACTGAGTATGGCTACACCTTC.

The gene calls are TRBV11-3 and TRBJ2-2; 8 nucleotides agree with TRBD1. The germline V gene encodes CDR1 SGHNT and CDR2 YENEEA. The CDR3 is 16 residues long. Trimming at V came to 4 bases and at J to 6 bases, leaving 10 bases not matched to a gene. CDR3 amino acids: CASSSTTDREAGELFF. The CDR3 DNA follows: TGTGCCAGCAGCTCCACGACGGACAGGGAGGCCGGGGAGCTGTTTTTT.

This clone has more than one count but fewer than ten. The CDR3: CASTRDRQETQYF. The DNA for the CDR3 is TGTGCCAGCACCCGGGACAGGCAAGAGACCCAGTACTTC. The V call is TRBV6-6, the J call TRBJ2-5, with TRBD1 identical over 8 bases. V lost 7 bases to trimming and J lost 2 bases; unmatched junction nucleotides: 3. The CDR3 covers 13 residues. Germline V gives CDR1 MNHNY, CDR2 SVGAGI (reference sequence).

The J gene is TRBJ2-1, the V gene TRBV18; D gene uncertain. V lost 3 bases and J 5 bases, leaving 5 bases between the germline ends. The CDR3 covers 12 residues. Germline loops: CDR1 KGHSH, CDR2 LQKENI. This CDR3 reads CASSPFNNEQFF. For the CDR3, the DNA is TGTGCCAGCTCACCCTTTAACAATGAGCAGTTCTTC. Filled out from reference TRBV18 and TRBJ2-1, the complete variable domain reads NAGVMQNPRHLVRRRGQEARLRCSPMKGHSHVYWYRQLPEEGLKFMVYLQKENIIDESGMPKERFSAEFPKEGPSILRIQQVVRGDSAAYFCASSPFNNEQFFGPGTRLTVL.

V and J are TRBV11-3 and TRBJ2-1; D is perhaps TRBD2 (5 bases). The V end lost 1 base, the J end lost 6 bases, and 13 bases lay between the germline ends. CDR1 is SGHNT and CDR2 is YENEEA in the germline V gene. The CDR3 loop spans 15 amino acids. The chain's CDR3 is CASSLVRGQLNEQFF. CDR3 DNA: TGTGCCAGCAGCTTAGTTCGCGGGCAACTCAATGAGCAGTTCTTC.

J is TRBJ1-2 and V is TRBV25-1; the match to TRBD1 covers 10 bases. CDR1 and CDR2 (germline): MGHDK, SYGVNS. J was trimmed by 7 bases and V by 6 bases; bases with no gene match: 2. The CDR3 runs 12 residues. CDR3: CASSGTGAGYTF. CDR3 in DNA: TGTGCCAGCAGCGGGACAGGGGCTGGCTACACCTTC.

This sequence joins TRBV5-1 and TRBJ1-2, with TRBD1 as a possible D gene (5 bases). V was cut by 4 bases and J by 6 bases, with 13 bases left in between. The CDR3 extends over 13 amino acids. Germline CDR1 reads SGHRS; CDR2 reads YFSETQ. The CDR3 protein is CASSELGEDGYTF. The CDR3 DNA reads as TGCGCCAGCAGCGAACTAGGGGAGGATGGCTACACCTTC.

This rearrangement joins TRBV6-2 or TRBV6-3 to TRBJ1-2, with no clear D. Germline V CDR1 and CDR2: MNHEY, SVGEGT. The CDR3 is made up of 12 amino acids. V lost 5 bases and J lost 3, with 7 bases in between. CDR3 in amino acids: CASSRSDYGYTF. DNA of the CDR3: TGTGCCAGCAGTCGTTCCGACTATGGCTACACCTTC.

The sample holds one count of this clone. This chain links TRBV14 with TRBJ2-7; no firm D call. CDR3 length: 13 residues. V lost 1 base and J lost 6, with 10 bases in between. Germline lookup yields CDR1 SGHDN and CDR2 FVKESK. The CDR3 nucleotides read TGTGCCAGCAGCCAAGCTTCAGGATCCGAGCAGTACTTC. Its translation is CASSQASGSEQYF. Full variable domain (missing parts from reference TRBV14 and TRBJ2-7): EAGVTQFPSHSVIEKGQTVTLRCDPISGHDNLYWYRRVMGKEIKFLLHFVKESKQDESGMPNNRFLAERTGGTYSTLKVQPAELEDSGVYFCASSQASGSEQYFGPGTRLTVT.

The gene calls are TRBV19 and TRBJ1-4; TRBD1 matches at 12 bases. V lost 4 bases to trimming and J lost 7 bases; unmatched junction nucleotides: 4. The CDR3 length is 15 residues. CDR1 LNHDA and CDR2 SQIVND come from the germline V gene (reference sequence). For the CDR3, the DNA is TGTGCCAGTAGTAGGGGGACAGGGGGCGGTGAAAAACTGTTTTTT. Amino acid sequence: CASSRGTGGGEKLFF.

The chain carries TRBV5-1 and TRBJ1-1; TRBD1 might be the D (6 bases). Between the trimmed V and J ends, which lost 4 bases and 2 bases, there was a span of 33 bases. Germline CDR1 and CDR2: SGHRS and YFSETQ. CDR3 length equals 21 residues. As DNA, the CDR3 is TGCGCCAGCAGCCCCCCCGACAGGTCGGGGGGCCCTCTTACGGTCAACACTGAAGCTTTCTTT. This encodes CASSPPDRSGGPLTVNTEAFF.

This chain joins TRBV5-1 and TRBJ1-1; no definite D call. There are 13 residues in the CDR3. Germline CDR1 SGHRS, CDR2 YFSETQ. V gave up 6 bases and J gave up 3 bases, with 12 bases separating them. The CDR3 region is CASNYPGDTEAFF. CDR3 DNA: TGCGCCAGCAACTACCCCGGGGACACTGAAGCTTTCTTT.

The table lists this clone with a few counts. This chain uses TRBV18 with TRBJ2-1; the match to TRBD2 covers 9 bases. Per germline, CDR1 KGHSH and CDR2 LQKENI. CDR3 length equals 14 residues. The V and J ends lost 1 base and 7 bases, in that order; junction bases with no gene match: 2. Here the CDR3 DNA reads TGTGCCAGCTCACCACTCCTAGCGGGGAATGAGCAGTTCTTC. This sequence encodes CASSPLLAGNEQFF.

CDR3 nucleotides: TGCGCCAGCAGCCAAGCCCTCGTGGGAGCGGATGGCTACACCTTC. It translates to CASSQALVGADGYTF. This chain uses TRBV4-3 with TRBJ1-2; D is unclear. Germline CDR1 reads LGHNA; CDR2 reads YSLEER. Between the trimmed V and J ends, which lost 1 base and 6 bases, there was a span of 15 bases. This CDR3 spans 15 amino acids.

This clone was picked up one time. The rearrangement joins TRBV7-3 to TRBJ1-2; 8 positions agree with TRBD1. Germline trimming cut 3 bases from V and 3 bases from J; bases unmatched to any gene: 6. Germline CDR1 SGHTA, CDR2 FQGTGA. This CDR3 spans 15 amino acids. CDR3 amino acids: CASSFRLTGDYGYTF. The CDR3 region has the DNA TGTGCCAGCAGCTTCCGACTGACAGGGGACTATGGCTACACCTTC.

A few counts support this clone. The J gene is TRBJ1-4, the V gene TRBV7-2; D ambiguous. CDR1 is SGHTA and CDR2 is FQGNSA in the germline V gene. The CDR3 has 16 amino acids. Trimming pared 1 base from V and 0 bases from J, leaving 9 bases between. The CDR3, as DNA: TGTGCCAGCAGCTTAGGTCCCTTTGCAACTAATGAAAAACTGTTTTTT. Residues: CASSLGPFATNEKLFF.